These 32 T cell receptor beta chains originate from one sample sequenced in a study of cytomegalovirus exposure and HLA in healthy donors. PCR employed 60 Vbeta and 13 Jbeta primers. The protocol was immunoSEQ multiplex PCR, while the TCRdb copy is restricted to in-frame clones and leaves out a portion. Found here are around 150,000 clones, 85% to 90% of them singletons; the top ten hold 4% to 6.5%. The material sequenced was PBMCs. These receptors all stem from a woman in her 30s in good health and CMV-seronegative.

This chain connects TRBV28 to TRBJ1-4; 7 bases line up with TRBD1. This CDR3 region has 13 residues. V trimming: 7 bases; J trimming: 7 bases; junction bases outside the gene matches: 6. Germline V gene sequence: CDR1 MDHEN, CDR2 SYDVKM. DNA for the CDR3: TGTGCCAGCAACACCAGGGGGTTTGAAAAACTGTTTTTT. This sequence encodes CASNTRGFEKLFF.

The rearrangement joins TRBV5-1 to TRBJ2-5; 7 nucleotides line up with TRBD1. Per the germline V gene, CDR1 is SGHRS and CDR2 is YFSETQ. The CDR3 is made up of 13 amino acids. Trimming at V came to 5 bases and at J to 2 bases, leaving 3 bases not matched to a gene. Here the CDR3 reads CASRRGQQETQYF. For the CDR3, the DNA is TGCGCCAGCAGACGGGGACAGCAAGAGACCCAGTACTTC.

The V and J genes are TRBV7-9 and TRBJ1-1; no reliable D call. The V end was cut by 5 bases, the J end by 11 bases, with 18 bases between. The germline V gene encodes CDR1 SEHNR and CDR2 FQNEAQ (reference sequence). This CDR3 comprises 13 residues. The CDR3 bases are TGTGCCAGCAGCCTCGCGCGGGGTGTGCAGGCTTTCTTT. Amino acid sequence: CASSLARGVQAFF.

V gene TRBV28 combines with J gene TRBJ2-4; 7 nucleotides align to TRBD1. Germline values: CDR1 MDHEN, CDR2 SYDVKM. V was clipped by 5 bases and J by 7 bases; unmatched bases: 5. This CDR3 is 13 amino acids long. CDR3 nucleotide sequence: TGTGCCAGCAGTCCCAGGGGGTGGAACATTCAGTACTTC. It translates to CASSPRGWNIQYF.

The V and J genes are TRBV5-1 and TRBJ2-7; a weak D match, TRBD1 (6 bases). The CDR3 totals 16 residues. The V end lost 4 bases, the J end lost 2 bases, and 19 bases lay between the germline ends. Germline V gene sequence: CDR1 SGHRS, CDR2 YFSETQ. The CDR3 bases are TGCGCCAGCAGCCCGGGACACTCCCAAGGCCCCTACGAGCAGTACTTC. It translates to CASSPGHSQGPYEQYF.

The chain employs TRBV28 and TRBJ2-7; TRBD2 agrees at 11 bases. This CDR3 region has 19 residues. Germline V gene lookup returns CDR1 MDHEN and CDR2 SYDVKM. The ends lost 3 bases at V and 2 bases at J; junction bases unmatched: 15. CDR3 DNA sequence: TGTGCCAGCAGTTTGGGGGGTATGACTAGCGGGGCGAGGACCTACGAGCAGTACTTC. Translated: CASSLGGMTSGARTYEQYF.

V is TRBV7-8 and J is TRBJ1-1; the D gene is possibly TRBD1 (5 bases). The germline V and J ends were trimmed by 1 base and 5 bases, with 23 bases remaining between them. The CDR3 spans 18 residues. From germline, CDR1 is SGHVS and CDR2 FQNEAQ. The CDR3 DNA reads TGTGCCAGCAGCTTAGGCCCCCGACAGTACGGAACTTCTACTGAAGCTTTCTTT. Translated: CASSLGPRQYGTSTEAFF.

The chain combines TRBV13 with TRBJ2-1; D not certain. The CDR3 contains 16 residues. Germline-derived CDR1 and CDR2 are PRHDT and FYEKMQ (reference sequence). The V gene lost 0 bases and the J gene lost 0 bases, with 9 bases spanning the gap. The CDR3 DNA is TGTGCCAGCAGCTTAGGCCCTCCCGTCTCCTACAATGAGCAGTTCTTC. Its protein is CASSLGPPVSYNEQFF.

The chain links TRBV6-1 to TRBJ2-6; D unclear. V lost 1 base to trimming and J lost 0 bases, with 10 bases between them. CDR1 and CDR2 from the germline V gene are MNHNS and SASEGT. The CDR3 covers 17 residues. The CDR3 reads CASSEGARNSGANVLTF. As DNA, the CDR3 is TGTGCCAGCAGTGAAGGGGCCCGGAACTCTGGGGCCAACGTCCTGACTTTC.

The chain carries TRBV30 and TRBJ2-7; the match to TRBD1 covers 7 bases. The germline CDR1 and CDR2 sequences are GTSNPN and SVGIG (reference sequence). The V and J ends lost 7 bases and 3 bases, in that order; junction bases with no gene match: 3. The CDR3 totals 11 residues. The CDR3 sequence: CASWDSYEQYF. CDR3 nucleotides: TGTGCCTCCTGGGACAGCTACGAGCAGTACTTC.

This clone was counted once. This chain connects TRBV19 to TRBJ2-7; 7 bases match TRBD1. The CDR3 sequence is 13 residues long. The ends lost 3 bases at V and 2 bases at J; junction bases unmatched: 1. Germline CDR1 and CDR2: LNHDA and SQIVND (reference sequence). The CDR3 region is CASSIGTAYEQYF. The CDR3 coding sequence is TGTGCCAGTAGTATTGGGACAGCCTACGAGCAGTACTTC. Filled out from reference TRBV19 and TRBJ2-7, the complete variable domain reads DGGITQSPKYLFRKEGQNVTLSCEQNLNHDAMYWYRQDPGQGLRLIYYSQIVNDFQKGDIAEGYSVSREKKESFPLTVTSAQKNPTAFYLCASSIGTAYEQYFGPGTRLTVT.

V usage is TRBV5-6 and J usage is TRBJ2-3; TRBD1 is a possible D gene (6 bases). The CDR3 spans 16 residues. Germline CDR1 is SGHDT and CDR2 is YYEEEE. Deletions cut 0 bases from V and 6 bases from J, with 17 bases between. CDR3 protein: CASSLASYRAGDTQYF. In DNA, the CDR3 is TGTGCCAGCAGCTTGGCGTCCTACAGGGCTGGCGATACGCAGTATTTT.

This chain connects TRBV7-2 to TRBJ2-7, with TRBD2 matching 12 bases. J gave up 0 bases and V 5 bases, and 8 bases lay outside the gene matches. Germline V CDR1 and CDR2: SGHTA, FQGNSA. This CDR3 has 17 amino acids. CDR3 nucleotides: TGTGCCAGCAGCCCCGGACTAGCGGGACATAGCTCCTACGAGCAGTACTTC. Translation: CASSPGLAGHSSYEQYF.

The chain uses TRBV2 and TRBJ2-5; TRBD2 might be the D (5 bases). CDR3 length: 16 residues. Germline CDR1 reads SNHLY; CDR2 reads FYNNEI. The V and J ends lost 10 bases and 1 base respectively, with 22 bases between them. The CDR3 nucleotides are TGTGCCACCCAGCGATCCACCGAGGGCTCCCAAGAGACCCAGTACTTC. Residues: CATQRSTEGSQETQYF.

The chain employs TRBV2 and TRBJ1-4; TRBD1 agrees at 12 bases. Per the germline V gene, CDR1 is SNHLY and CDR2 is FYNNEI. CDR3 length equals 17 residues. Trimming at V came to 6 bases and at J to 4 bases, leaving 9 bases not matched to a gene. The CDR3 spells CASRDPGQGAVNEKLFF. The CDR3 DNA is TGTGCCAGCAGAGATCCGGGACAGGGGGCAGTTAATGAAAAACTGTTTTTT.

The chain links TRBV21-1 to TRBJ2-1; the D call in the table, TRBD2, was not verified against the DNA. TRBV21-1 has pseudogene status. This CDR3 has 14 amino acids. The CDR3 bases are TGTGCCAGCAGCAACCCTAGTCGATGGAATGAGCAGTTCTTC. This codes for CASSNPSRWNEQFF.

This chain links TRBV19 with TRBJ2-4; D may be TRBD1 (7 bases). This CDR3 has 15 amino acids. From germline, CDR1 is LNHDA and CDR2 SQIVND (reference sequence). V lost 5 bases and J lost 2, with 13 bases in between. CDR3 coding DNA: TGTGCCAGTAGTTCGACAGGGACTCCCAAAAACATTCAGTACTTC. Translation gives CASSSTGTPKNIQYF. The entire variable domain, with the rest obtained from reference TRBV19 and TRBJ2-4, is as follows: DGGITQSPKYLFRKEGQNVTLSCEQNLNHDAMYWYRQDPGQGLRLIYYSQIVNDFQKGDIAEGYSVSREKKESFPLTVTSAQKNPTAFYLCASSSTGTPKNIQYFGAGTRLSVL.

The CDR3 is CASRSGTGVPYEQYF. For the CDR3, the DNA is TGTGCCAGTAGATCCGGGACAGGGGTTCCCTACGAGCAGTACTTC. The rearrangement links TRBV19 to TRBJ2-7; 10 positions agree with TRBD1. V lost 6 bases and J lost 2; bases outside the gene matches: 7. Germline V gene sequence: CDR1 LNHDA, CDR2 SQIVND (reference sequence). The CDR3 has 15 residues.

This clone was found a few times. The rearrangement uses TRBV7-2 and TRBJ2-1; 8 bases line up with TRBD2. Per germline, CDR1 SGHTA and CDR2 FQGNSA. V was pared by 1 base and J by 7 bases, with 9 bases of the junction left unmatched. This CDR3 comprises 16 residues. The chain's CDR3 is CASSLVASGSGNEQFF. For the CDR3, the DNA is TGTGCCAGCAGCTTAGTGGCGAGCGGGAGCGGGAATGAGCAGTTCTTC.

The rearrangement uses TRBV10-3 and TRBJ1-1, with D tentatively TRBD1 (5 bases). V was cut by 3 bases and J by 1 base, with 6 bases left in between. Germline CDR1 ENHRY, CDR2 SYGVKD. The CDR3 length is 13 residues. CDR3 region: CAISDGQNTEAFF. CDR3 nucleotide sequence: TGTGCCATCAGTGACGGACAGAACACTGAAGCTTTCTTT.

The CDR3 is CASSSTAGNTIYF. Here the CDR3 DNA reads TGTGCCAGCAGTTCGACAGCTGGAAACACCATATATTTT. The chain employs TRBV28 and TRBJ1-3; TRBD1 is a possible D gene (5 bases). Trimming removed 4 bases at V and 2 bases at J, with 6 bases between. Germline-derived CDR1 and CDR2 are MDHEN and SYDVKM. The CDR3 contains 13 residues. The variable domain in full, completed from reference TRBV28 and TRBJ1-3, reads DVKVTQSSRYLVKRTGEKVFLECVQDMDHENMFWYRQDPGLGLRLIYFSYDVKMKEKGDIPEGYSVSREKKERFSLILESASTNQTSMYLCASSSTAGNTIYFGEGSWLTVV.

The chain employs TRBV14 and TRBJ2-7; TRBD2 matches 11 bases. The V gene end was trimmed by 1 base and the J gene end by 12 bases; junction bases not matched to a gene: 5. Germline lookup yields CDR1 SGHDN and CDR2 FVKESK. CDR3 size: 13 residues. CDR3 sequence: CASSQGGLAASYF. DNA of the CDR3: TGTGCCAGCAGCCAAGGGGGACTAGCGGCCTCGTACTTC.

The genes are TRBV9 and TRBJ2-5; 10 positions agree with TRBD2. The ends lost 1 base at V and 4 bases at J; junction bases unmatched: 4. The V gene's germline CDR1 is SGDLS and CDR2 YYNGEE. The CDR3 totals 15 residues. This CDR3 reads CASSVSGGAAETQYF. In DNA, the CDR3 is TGTGCCAGCAGCGTAAGCGGGGGGGCAGCAGAGACCCAGTACTTC.

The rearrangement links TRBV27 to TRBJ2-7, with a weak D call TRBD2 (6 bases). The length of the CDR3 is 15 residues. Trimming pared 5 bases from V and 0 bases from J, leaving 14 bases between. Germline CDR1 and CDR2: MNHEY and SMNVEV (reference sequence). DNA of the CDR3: TGTGCCAGCAGTGTCTACCGGACTAACTCCTACGAGCAGTACTTC. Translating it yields CASSVYRTNSYEQYF.

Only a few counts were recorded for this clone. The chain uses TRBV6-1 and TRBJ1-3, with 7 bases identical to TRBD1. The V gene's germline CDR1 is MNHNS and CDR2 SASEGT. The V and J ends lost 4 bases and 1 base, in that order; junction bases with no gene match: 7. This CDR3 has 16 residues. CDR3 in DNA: TGTGCCAGCAGTGTGGAGGGGGCTTTGTCTGGAAACACCATATATTTT. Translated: CASSVEGALSGNTIYF.

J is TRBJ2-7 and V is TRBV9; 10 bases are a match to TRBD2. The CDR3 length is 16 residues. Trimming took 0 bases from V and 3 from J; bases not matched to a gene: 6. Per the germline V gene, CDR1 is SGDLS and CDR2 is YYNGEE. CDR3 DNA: TGTGCCAGCAGCGTAGGAGTAAGCGGGGGGGTCTACGAGCAGTACTTC. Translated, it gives CASSVGVSGGVYEQYF.

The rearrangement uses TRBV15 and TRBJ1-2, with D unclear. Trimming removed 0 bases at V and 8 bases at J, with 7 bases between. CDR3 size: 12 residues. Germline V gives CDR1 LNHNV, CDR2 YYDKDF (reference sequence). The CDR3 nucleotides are TGTGCCACCAGCAGAGATAGCGTGGGCTACACCTTC. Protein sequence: CATSRDSVGYTF.

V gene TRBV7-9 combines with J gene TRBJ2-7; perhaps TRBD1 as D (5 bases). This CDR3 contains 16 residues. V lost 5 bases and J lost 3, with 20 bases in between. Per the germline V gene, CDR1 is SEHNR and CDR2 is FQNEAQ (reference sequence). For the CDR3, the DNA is TGTGCCAGCAGCCCCCCCTCAGGCGACAGCCTCTACGAGCAGTACTTC. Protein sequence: CASSPPSGDSLYEQYF.

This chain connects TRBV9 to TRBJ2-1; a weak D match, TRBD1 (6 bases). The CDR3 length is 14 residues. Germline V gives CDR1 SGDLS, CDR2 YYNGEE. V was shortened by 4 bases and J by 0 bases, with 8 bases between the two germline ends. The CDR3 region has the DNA TGTGCCAGCAGCAGAGGGGGCTCCTACAATGAGCAGTTCTTC. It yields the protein CASSRGGSYNEQFF.

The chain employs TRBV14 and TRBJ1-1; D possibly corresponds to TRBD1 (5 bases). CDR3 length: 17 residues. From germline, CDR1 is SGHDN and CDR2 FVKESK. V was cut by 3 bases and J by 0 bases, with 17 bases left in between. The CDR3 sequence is CASSHTPWRGMNTEAFF. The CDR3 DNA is TGTGCCAGCAGCCATACTCCTTGGAGGGGCATGAACACTGAAGCTTTCTTT.

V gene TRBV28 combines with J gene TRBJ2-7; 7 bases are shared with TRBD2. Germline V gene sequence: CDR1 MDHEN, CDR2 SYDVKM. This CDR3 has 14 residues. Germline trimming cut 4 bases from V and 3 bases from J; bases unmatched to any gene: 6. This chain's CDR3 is CASSSLAGLYEQYF. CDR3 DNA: TGTGCCAGCAGTTCGTTAGCGGGTCTCTACGAGCAGTACTTC.

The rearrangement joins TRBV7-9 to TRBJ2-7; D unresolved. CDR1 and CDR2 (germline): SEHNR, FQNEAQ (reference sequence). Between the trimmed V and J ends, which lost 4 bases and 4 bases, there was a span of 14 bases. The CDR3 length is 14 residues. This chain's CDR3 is CASSSSTGFYEQYF. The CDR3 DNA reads TGTGCCAGCAGCTCTTCGACGGGTTTTTACGAGCAGTACTTC.